The rows below give T cell receptor beta chains drawn from one sample of a study of blood T cell repertoires in COVID-19. Assay used: immunoSEQ multiplex PCR; TCRdb lists only in-frame clones, some missing. The sample shows under 30,000 clones, 75% to 90% of them seen only once. Sequencing was done on a sample of peripheral blood. The receptors were gathered from an elderly woman with active or convalescent COVID-19. Each CDR3 is given with its conserved first and last residue. D genes are given only for firm matches. Rows give clone size only sometimes, using once, few, many, or a class for an expanded clone.

abundance	len	j_gene	v_gene	d_gene	CDR3nt	CDR3aa
once	15	TRBJ1-1	TRBV6-5	-	TGTGCCAGCAGAGCTCTCGGACAGTCGAACACTGAAGCTTTCTTT	CASRALGQSNTEAFF
-	17	TRBJ2-7	TRBV27	-	TGTGCCAGCAGTTTTGGTTGGGGAGGGGACAAACCCTACGAGCAGTACTTC	CASSFGWGGDKPYEQYF
-	14	TRBJ1-5	TRBV30	TRBD1	TGTGCCTGGGGGGGACAGGGGTGGTTTCAGCCCCAGCATTTT	CAWGGQGWFQPQHF
once	11	TRBJ1-1	TRBV30	-	TGTGCCTGGGGGAGTTGGACTGAAGCTTTCTTT	CAWGSWTEAFF
-	14	TRBJ1-4	TRBV7-2	TRBD1	TGTGCCAGCAGCTTGCAGGGGGGAAATGAAAAACTGTTTTTT	CASSLQGGNEKLFF
-	20	TRBJ2-6	TRBV19	-	TGTGCCAGTTCACCCCTAAGCACAGGAGGGATCCGCTCTGGGGCCAACGTCCTGACTTTC	CASSPLSTGGIRSGANVLTF
few	12	TRBJ2-1	TRBV11-1	-	TGTGCCAGCAGCTCCCCTTACAATGAGCAGTTCTTC	CASSSPYNEQFF
-	13	TRBJ2-3	TRBV7-3	-	TGTGCCAGCTCTCCGGACTCTGGAGATACGCAGTATTTT	CASSPDSGDTQYF
-	14	TRBJ2-5	TRBV11-2	TRBD2	TGTGCCAGCAGCCCAAAGGGACTAGCGGGCCTAACGTACTTC	CASSPKGLAGLTYF
-	17	TRBJ1-5	TRBV2	-	TGTGCCAGCAGCGGCAGGAAGGGGGATTATAGCAATCAGCCCCAGCATTTT	CASSGRKGDYSNQPQHF
-	14	TRBJ1-1	TRBV28	TRBD1	TGTGCCAGCACCCGGGGACAGTTGAACACTGAAGCTTTCTTT	CASTRGQLNTEAFF
-	15	TRBJ2-7	TRBV3-1/TRBV3-2	TRBD2	TGTGCCAGCAGACAACTAGCGGGGGGAAACTACGAGCAGTACTTC	CASRQLAGGNYEQYF
-	18	TRBJ1-2	TRBV18	-	TGTGCCAGCTCACCACCGAGTTCTTTGGGAGCCACAAACTATGGCTACACCTTC	CASSPPSSLGATNYGYTF
-	13	TRBJ2-7	TRBV28	TRBD1	TGTGCCAGCATGGGACAGAGCTCCTACGAGCAGTACTTC	CASMGQSSYEQYF
-	15	TRBJ2-1	TRBV7-2	TRBD1	TGTGCCAGCAGCTTATTGACAGGGGGGAGCAATGAGCAGTTCTTC	CASSLLTGGSNEQFF
-	12	TRBJ1-1	TRBV5-1	-	TGCGCCAGCGCAGGGAAGAACACTGAAGCTTTCTTT	CASAGKNTEAFF
once	14	TRBJ1-4	TRBV5-1	TRBD1	TGCGCCAGCAGCTTGGAACAGGGGGGTGAAAAACTGTTTTTT	CASSLEQGGEKLFF
-	15	TRBJ1-5	TRBV14	-	TGTGCCAGCAGCCAAGGTAGGGGTAGCAATCAGCCCCAGCATTTT	CASSQGRGSNQPQHF
-	15	TRBJ2-7	TRBV6-2/TRBV6-3	-	TGTGCCAGCAGTTACTCGACGCGGGGGCCCTACGAGCAGTACTTC	CASSYSTRGPYEQYF
-	18	TRBJ1-6	TRBV6-2/TRBV6-3	-	TGTGCCAGCAGTTATCAGGGAGGCACGAAATCCTATAATTCACCCCTCCACTTT	CASSYQGGTKSYNSPLHF
-	16	TRBJ2-3	TRBV5-1	TRBD1	TGCGCCAGCAGCCTCGGGACAGGGGTTTTCACAGATACGCAGTATTTT	CASSLGTGVFTDTQYF
once	15	TRBJ2-1	TRBV5-5	-	TGTGCCAGCAGCATCGGGCCGGGAGATGACAATGAGCAGTTCTTC	CASSIGPGDDNEQFF
-	14	TRBJ2-1	TRBV10-1	TRBD1	TGCGCCAGCAGTGAACGACAGGGGGTCCATGAGCAGTTCTTC	CASSERQGVHEQFF
-	14	TRBJ2-3	TRBV30	-	TGTGCCTGGAGTCGGGGGTTAGGCACAGATACGCAGTATTTT	CAWSRGLGTDTQYF
-	15	TRBJ1-1	TRBV15	-	TGTGCCACCGCTCCCGGGGGGGAGGGAAACACTGAAGCTTTCTTT	CATAPGGEGNTEAFF
-	14	TRBJ2-5	TRBV15	-	TGTGCCACCAGCAGAGATCGCGGACAAGAGACCCAGTACTTC	CATSRDRGQETQYF
few	14	TRBJ1-6	TRBV11-3	-	TGTGCCAGCAGCTCCATGACAGTTAATTCACCCCTCCACTTT	CASSSMTVNSPLHF
-	15	TRBJ1-2	TRBV5-1	-	TGCGCCAGCAGCTTGGCCGGGGGAGCCGGCTATGGCTACACCTTC	CASSLAGGAGYGYTF